The 27 T cell receptor beta chains listed next were all sequenced from one sample in a study of T cells after posttransplantation cyclophosphamide. Measured with immunoSEQ multiplex PCR; TCRdb has only the in-frame clones, and not every one. The sample is made up of some 40,000 clones, none counted only once. Material for sequencing was PBMCs. Every receptor here comes from a man aged 25 to 45 in good health and a related stem cell transplant donor.

This clone was seen ten or more times. The rearrangement links TRBV4-1 to TRBJ1-5, with D unclear. The germline V and J ends were trimmed by 2 bases and 6 bases, with 5 bases remaining between them. This CDR3 has 12 amino acids. Per germline, CDR1 MGHRA and CDR2 YSYEKL. The CDR3 region is CASSQPFQPQHF. The CDR3 DNA is TGCGCCAGCAGCCAACCCTTTCAGCCCCAGCATTTT.

This clone was detected many times. The rearrangement uses TRBV11-2 and TRBJ2-2, with D possibly matching TRBD1 (5 bases). Trimming removed 2 bases at V and 3 bases at J, with 10 bases between. Germline V gives CDR1 SGHAT, CDR2 FQNNGV. The CDR3 is made up of 15 amino acids. This chain's CDR3 is CASSLSDTYTGELFF. For the CDR3, the DNA is TGTGCCAGCAGCTTATCGGACACCTACACCGGGGAGCTGTTTTTT.

This clone was seen ten or more times. This chain connects TRBV11-3 to TRBJ2-1; perhaps TRBD2 as D (5 bases). Germline V gives CDR1 SGHNT, CDR2 YENEEA. V shed 2 bases and J shed 7 bases, with 9 bases lying between them. This CDR3 has 13 amino acids. The CDR3 region is CASSLNLANEQFF. DNA for the CDR3: TGTGCCAGCAGCTTAAACCTAGCAAATGAGCAGTTCTTC.

Many counts were recorded for this clone. The J gene is TRBJ2-7, the V gene TRBV19, with D possibly TRBD1 on 6 matching bases. Germline-derived CDR1 and CDR2 are LNHDA and SQIVND (reference sequence). The CDR3 extends over 13 amino acids. V lost 6 bases and J lost 6, with 15 bases in between. The CDR3 DNA sequence: TGTGCCAGTAGGCCGACAGGTTCGGTCGAGCAGTACTTC. It yields the protein CASRPTGSVEQYF.

The rearrangement uses TRBV6-2 or TRBV6-3 and TRBJ2-5; 10 bases match TRBD2. Germline V CDR1 and CDR2: MNHEY, SVGEGT. The CDR3 runs to 15 residues. Trimming took 7 bases from V and 5 from J; bases not matched to a gene: 10. The CDR3 spells CASKLAGAPGETQYF. CDR3 bases: TGTGCCAGCAAGCTAGCGGGGGCCCCTGGGGAGACCCAGTACTTC.

Many counts were recorded for this clone. The V call is TRBV7-9, the J call TRBJ2-1; 7 nucleotides line up with TRBD1. The CDR3 has 16 residues. Germline CDR1 reads SEHNR; CDR2 reads FQNEAQ (reference sequence). With V trimmed by 2 bases and J by 5 bases, 9 bases remained unmatched. This CDR3 reads CASSLIPGQPHNEQFF. CDR3 DNA: TGTGCCAGCAGCTTAATACCGGGACAGCCGCACAATGAGCAGTTCTTC.

Comments on this clone: An end of the junction differs from the germline gene, which may be a read error. The gene calls are TRBV30 and TRBJ2-2; tentative D call: TRBD2 (7 bases). The CDR3 spans 14 residues. Germline V gives CDR1 GTSNPN, CDR2 SVGIG (reference sequence). CDR3 in amino acids: CASIWGGQNGQLFF. The CDR3 bases are TGTGCCTCCATTTGGGGGGGGCAGAACGGGCAGCTGTTTTTT.

This clone showed up many times. The V and J genes are TRBV6-2 or TRBV6-3 and TRBJ1-1; TRBD1 might be the D (6 bases). Trimming shortened V by 7 bases and J by 4 bases, and 13 bases separated the two germline ends. CDR1 and CDR2 from the germline V gene are MNHEY and SVGEGT. The CDR3 length is 13 residues. The CDR3 region is CASTRTGPTEAFF. The CDR3 DNA reads as TGTGCCAGCACCCGTACAGGGCCCACTGAAGCTTTCTTT.

Many counts were recorded for this clone. The chain carries TRBV14 and TRBJ2-2; 7 bases are a match to TRBD2. There are 16 residues in the CDR3. The V segment lost 1 base and the J segment 5 bases; nucleotides outside the gene matches: 7. The germline gives CDR1 SGHDN, CDR2 FVKESK. The CDR3 nucleotides read TGTGCCAGCAGCCAAGGCGGGGGAACGAGGACCGGGGAGCTGTTTTTT. Protein: CASSQGGGTRTGELFF.

This clone came up many times. This chain uses TRBV15 with TRBJ2-1; unclear D gene. The CDR3 runs 15 residues. CDR1 is LNHNV and CDR2 is YYDKDF in the germline V gene (reference sequence). Trimming shortened V by 0 bases and J by 5 bases, and 11 bases separated the two germline ends. The CDR3 sequence: CATSRDRRHNNEQFF. DNA of the CDR3: TGTGCCACCAGCAGAGATAGGAGACATAACAATGAGCAGTTCTTC.

This chain joins TRBV27 and TRBJ2-7, with D possibly TRBD2 on 6 matching bases. The germline V and J ends were trimmed by 7 bases and 2 bases, with 18 bases remaining between them. The germline CDR1 and CDR2 sequences are MNHEY and SMNVEV (reference sequence). The CDR3 contains 15 residues. The CDR3 protein is CASTRTGGATYEQYF. In DNA form, the CDR3 reads TGTGCCAGCACGAGAACCGGAGGGGCAACCTACGAGCAGTACTTC.

This clone was observed many times. V usage is TRBV23-1 and J usage is TRBJ1-4, with D tentatively TRBD1 (5 bases). Being an ORF, TRBV23-1 has a function that is uncertain. The CDR3 covers 16 residues. Deletions cut 2 bases from V and 7 bases from J, with 17 bases between. For the CDR3, the DNA is TGCGCCAGCAGTCAAAACGTCGCAGGGAGAAGTGAAAAACTGTTTTTT. It specifies CASSQNVAGRSEKLFF.

In its sample, this clone was seen many times. V gene TRBV5-4 combines with J gene TRBJ2-6, with a weak D call TRBD1 (5 bases). Germline-derived CDR1 and CDR2 are SGHNT and YYREEE (reference sequence). Trimming cost V 6 bases and J 0 bases, with 10 bases left between them. This CDR3 has 15 amino acids. The CDR3 is CASTVRGSGANVLTF. CDR3 bases: TGTGCCAGCACCGTTAGGGGCTCTGGGGCCAACGTCCTGACTTTC. The full variable domain, rest sourced from reference TRBV5-4 and TRBJ2-6, is ETGVTQSPTHLIKTRGQQVTLRCSSQSGHNTVSWYQQALGQGPQFIFQYYREEENGRGNFPPRFSGLQFPNYSSELNVNALELDDSALYLCASTVRGSGANVLTFGAGSRLTVL.

V gene TRBV7-8 combines with J gene TRBJ1-2; tentative D call: TRBD1 (5 bases). V shed 1 base and J shed 4 bases, with 10 bases lying between them. The CDR3 runs to 14 residues. CDR1 SGHVS and CDR2 FQNEAQ come from the germline V gene. CDR3 DNA sequence: TGTGCCAGCAGCTTAGGCGGGGCTATCTATGGCTACACCTTC. Translating it yields CASSLGGAIYGYTF. Using reference TRBV7-8 and TRBJ1-2 for the parts outside the CDR3, the full variable domain is GAGVSQSPRYKVAKRGQDVALRCDPISGHVSLFWYQQALGQGPEFLTYFQNEAQLDKSGLPSDRFFAERPEGSVSTLKIQRTQQEDSAVYLCASSLGGAIYGYTFGSGTRLTVV.

This clone was detected ten times or more. The chain uses TRBV5-8 and TRBJ1-3; no clear D gene. The CDR3 is 12 residues long. V shed 4 bases and J shed 4 bases, with 6 bases lying between them. Germline V gives CDR1 SGHTS, CDR2 YDEGEE. The CDR3 DNA reads TGTGCCAGCAGCCTCACAGGAAACACCATATATTTT. Translating it yields CASSLTGNTIYF.

This clone was seen a handful of times. This sequence joins TRBV13 and TRBJ2-5, with TRBD2 matching over 7 bases. V was clipped by 2 bases and J by 3 bases; unmatched bases: 6. CDR3 length equals 15 residues. Germline V CDR1 and CDR2: PRHDT, FYEKMQ (reference sequence). The CDR3: CASSLRTSDEETQYF. The CDR3 region has the DNA TGTGCCAGCAGCTTAAGAACTAGCGACGAAGAGACCCAGTACTTC.

The gene calls are TRBV14 and TRBJ1-5; unclear D gene. Trimming stripped 4 bases from V and 5 bases from J, with 12 bases between. The germline CDR1 and CDR2 sequences are SGHDN and FVKESK. CDR3 length equals 14 residues. The CDR3 coding sequence is TGTGCCAGCAGCCCCCGAGAAAGCGATCAGCCCCAGCATTTT. It encodes CASSPRESDQPQHF.

This clone appeared many times. V and J are TRBV7-9 and TRBJ2-7, with a tentative D call TRBD2 (7 bases). From germline, CDR1 is SEHNR and CDR2 FQNEAQ (reference sequence). The CDR3 spans 13 residues. Trimming stripped 6 bases from V and 3 bases from J, with 12 bases between. The CDR3 spells CASRGGRNYEQYF. Written as DNA, the CDR3 is TGTGCCAGCAGGGGGGGGCGCAACTACGAGCAGTACTTC.

This clone was recorded at least ten times. The chain couples TRBV19 to TRBJ1-4; 7 positions agree with TRBD1. The CDR3 loop spans 14 amino acids. Trimming cost V 7 bases and J 5 bases; bases outside gene matches: 7. The germline gives CDR1 LNHDA, CDR2 SQIVND (reference sequence). CDR3 region: CASMKDRLNEKLFF. CDR3 sequence (DNA): TGTGCCAGTATGAAGGACAGGCTAAATGAAAAACTGTTTTTT.

In this sample, this clone turned up many times. At one end the junction does not follow the germline gene, possibly because of a read error. This sequence joins TRBV7-7 and TRBJ2-2; TRBD2 matches 14 bases. CDR3 length: 18 residues. Germline CDR1 SSHAT, CDR2 FNYEAQ (reference sequence). CDR3 DNA: TGTGCTAGCAGCGTAGGGACTAGCGGGGGCCCCAACACCGGGGAGCTGTTTTTT. As protein: CASSVGTSGGPNTGELFF.

This clone has at least ten counts. The V call is TRBV5-1, the J call TRBJ1-1; D is possibly TRBD1 (5 bases). Trimming stripped 0 bases from V and 6 bases from J, with 12 bases between. The CDR3 totals 14 residues. Looked up from germline, CDR1 is SGHRS and CDR2 is YFSETQ. CDR3 sequence (DNA): TGCGCCAGCAGCTTGGCCGCGGGACTGGCTGAAGCTTTCTTT. Amino acids: CASSLAAGLAEAFF. Combining the CDR3 with reference TRBV5-1 and TRBJ1-1 gives the whole variable domain KAGVTQTPRYLIKTRGQQVTLSCSPISGHRSVSWYQQTPGQGLQFLFEYFSETQRNKGNFPGRFSGRQFSNSRSEMNVSTLELGDSALYLCASSLAAGLAEAFFGQGTRLTVV.

This clone appeared many times. This chain uses TRBV7-9 with TRBJ1-4; 7 bases line up with TRBD1. The CDR3 loop spans 16 amino acids. Germline V gene lookup returns CDR1 SEHNR and CDR2 FQNEAQ (reference sequence). The trim removed 5 bases at V and 2 bases at J, leaving 8 bases unmatched. CDR3 bases: TGTGCCAGCAGCCACGGACCGACAGGGACTAATGAAAAACTGTTTTTT. It is translated as CASSHGPTGTNEKLFF.

This clone has at least ten counts. CDR3 sequence: CASSTRGQEYNSPLHF. CDR3 DNA: TGCGCCAGCAGCACCCGGGGACAGGAGTATAATTCACCCCTCCACTTT. The V call is TRBV5-1, the J call TRBJ1-6, with TRBD1 matching over 8 bases. The V gene's germline CDR1 is SGHRS and CDR2 YFSETQ. Unmatched junction bases numbered 7, after V lost 4 bases and J lost 4 bases. This CDR3 is built from 16 residues.

This rearrangement joins TRBV4-1 to TRBJ2-3; 9 bases map to TRBD1. The ends lost 0 bases at V and 1 base at J; junction bases unmatched: 5. Germline V lookup: CDR1 MGHRA, CDR2 YSYEKL. CDR3 length: 17 amino acids. This CDR3 reads CASSQDLRTGGTDTQYF. The CDR3 nucleotides are TGCGCCAGCAGCCAAGACCTCCGGACAGGGGGCACAGATACGCAGTATTTT.

This clone was picked up many times. The J gene is TRBJ2-1, the V gene TRBV28; no definite D call. Germline values: CDR1 MDHEN, CDR2 SYDVKM. The CDR3 extends over 15 amino acids. V was cut by 2 bases and J by 0 bases, with 8 bases left in between. In nucleotides, the CDR3 is TGTGCCAGCAGTTTAAAGGGCTTCTCCTACAATGAGCAGTTCTTC. This gives the protein CASSLKGFSYNEQFF.

This chain connects TRBV5-4 to TRBJ1-2; tentatively, D is TRBD1 (5 bases). V dropped 3 bases and J dropped 3 bases, with 12 bases sitting between them. This CDR3 region has 14 residues. Per the germline V gene, CDR1 is SGHNT and CDR2 is YYREEE (reference sequence). CDR3 sequence: CASSSRVTDYGYTF. In nucleotides, the CDR3 is TGTGCCAGCAGCTCCAGGGTAACGGACTATGGCTACACCTTC.

This clone appeared many times. The V and J genes are TRBV9 and TRBJ2-4; D gene ambiguous. The germline V gene encodes CDR1 SGDLS and CDR2 YYNGEE. The CDR3 loop spans 15 amino acids. V shed 3 bases and J shed 1 base, with 11 bases lying between them. CDR3 sequence: CASSGTAHAKNIQYF. The CDR3 bases are TGTGCCAGCAGCGGAACTGCCCATGCCAAAAACATTCAGTACTTC.